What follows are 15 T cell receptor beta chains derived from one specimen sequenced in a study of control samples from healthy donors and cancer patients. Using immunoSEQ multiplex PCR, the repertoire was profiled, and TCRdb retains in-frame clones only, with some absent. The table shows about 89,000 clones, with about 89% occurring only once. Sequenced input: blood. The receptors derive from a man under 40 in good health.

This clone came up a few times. CDR3 DNA: TGTGCCAGCAGCTCACAGGGTCTCCCTAATTCACCCCTCCACTTT. This gives the protein CASSSQGLPNSPLHF. This chain joins TRBV7-9 and TRBJ1-6; weak D call: TRBD1 (6 bases). V was pared by 4 bases and J by 6 bases, with 13 bases between. Per germline, CDR1 SEHNR and CDR2 FQNEAQ (reference sequence). There are 15 residues in the CDR3.

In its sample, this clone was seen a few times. CDR3 loop: CASSGGGETQYF. The CDR3, as DNA: TGTGCCAGCAGTGGAGGGGGCGAGACCCAGTACTTC. The chain has TRBV3-1 (or the pseudogene TRBV3-2) and TRBJ2-5, with D perhaps TRBD1 (7 bases). This CDR3 region has 12 residues. Germline assignment: CDR1 LGHDT and CDR2 YNNKEL (reference sequence). V shed 6 bases and J shed 5 bases, with 10 bases lying between them.

CDR3 coding DNA: TGTGCCAGCAGCTTAGTAGCGGGGCTGAACACCGGGGAGCTGTTTTTT. Protein product: CASSLVAGLNTGELFF. The V and J genes are TRBV7-2 and TRBJ2-2; TRBD2 agrees at 8 bases. The CDR3 loop spans 16 amino acids. Trimming took 1 base from V and 1 from J; bases not matched to a gene: 2. The germline V gene encodes CDR1 SGHTA and CDR2 FQGNSA. Full variable domain (remainder filled in from reference TRBV7-2 and TRBJ2-2): GAGVSQSPSNKVTEKGKDVELRCDPISGHTALYWYRQSLGQGLEFLIYFQGNSAPDKSGLPSDRFSAERTGGSVSTLTIQRTQQEDSAVYLCASSLVAGLNTGELFFGEGSRLTVL.

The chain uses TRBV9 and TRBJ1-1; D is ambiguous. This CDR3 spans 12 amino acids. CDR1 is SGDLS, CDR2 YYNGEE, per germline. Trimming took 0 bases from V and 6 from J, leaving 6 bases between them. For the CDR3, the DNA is TGTGCCAGCAGCGTAGAGGGATCTGAAGCTTTCTTT. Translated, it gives CASSVEGSEAFF.

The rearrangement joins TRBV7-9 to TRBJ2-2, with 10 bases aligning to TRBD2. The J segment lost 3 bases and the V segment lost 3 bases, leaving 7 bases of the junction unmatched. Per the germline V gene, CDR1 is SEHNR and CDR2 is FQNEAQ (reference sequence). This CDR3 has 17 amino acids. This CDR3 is CASSFERGGVDTGELFF. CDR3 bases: TGTGCCAGCAGCTTCGAGCGGGGGGGCGTGGACACCGGGGAGCTGTTTTTT.

The CDR3 loop reads CASTERANYGYTF. DNA for the CDR3: TGTGCCAGCACTGAAAGGGCTAACTATGGCTACACCTTC. The gene calls are TRBV5-8 and TRBJ1-2; D is uncertain. Looked up from germline, CDR1 is SGHTS and CDR2 is YDEGEE. The CDR3 sequence is 13 residues long. Trimming cost V 6 bases and J 0 bases, with 9 bases left between them.

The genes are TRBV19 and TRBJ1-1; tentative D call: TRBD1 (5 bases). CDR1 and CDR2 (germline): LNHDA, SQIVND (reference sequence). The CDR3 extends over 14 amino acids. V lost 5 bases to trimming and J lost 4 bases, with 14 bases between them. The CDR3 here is CASSAQQGSTEAFF. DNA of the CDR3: TGTGCCAGTAGTGCGCAGCAGGGAAGCACTGAAGCTTTCTTT.

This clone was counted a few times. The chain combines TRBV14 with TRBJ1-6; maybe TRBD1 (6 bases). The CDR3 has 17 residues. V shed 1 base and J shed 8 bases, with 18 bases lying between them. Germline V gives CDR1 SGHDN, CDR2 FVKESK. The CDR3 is CASSQGLAGTRYSPLHF. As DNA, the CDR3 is TGTGCCAGCAGCCAAGGTCTAGCAGGGACACGGTATTCACCCCTCCACTTT.

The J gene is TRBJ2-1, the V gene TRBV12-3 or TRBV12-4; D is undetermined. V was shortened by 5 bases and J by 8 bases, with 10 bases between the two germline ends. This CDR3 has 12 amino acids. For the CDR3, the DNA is TGTGCCAGCAGTCCAAGTCGCTATGAGCAGTTCTTC. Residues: CASSPSRYEQFF.

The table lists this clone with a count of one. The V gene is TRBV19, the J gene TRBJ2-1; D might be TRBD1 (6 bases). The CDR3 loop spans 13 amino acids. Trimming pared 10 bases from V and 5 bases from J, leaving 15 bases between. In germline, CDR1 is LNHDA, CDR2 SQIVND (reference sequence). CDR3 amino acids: CATSLDRDNEQFF. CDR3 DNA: TGTGCCACTAGCCTGGACAGAGACAATGAGCAGTTCTTC.

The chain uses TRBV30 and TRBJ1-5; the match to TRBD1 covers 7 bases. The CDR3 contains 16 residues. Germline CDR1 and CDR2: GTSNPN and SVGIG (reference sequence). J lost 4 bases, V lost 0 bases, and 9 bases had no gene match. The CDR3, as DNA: TGTGCCTGGAGTGTGCAGGGGACAGACCTGAATCAGCCCCAGCATTTT. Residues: CAWSVQGTDLNQPQHF.

CDR3 residues: CASSVHGVGETQYF. CDR3 DNA sequence: TGTGCCAGCAGCGTCCATGGGGTCGGGGAGACCCAGTACTTC. The chain is built from TRBV2 and TRBJ2-5, with D hard to call. V was trimmed by 6 bases and J by 5 bases, leaving 16 bases between them. The CDR3 loop spans 14 amino acids. Germline values: CDR1 SNHLY, CDR2 FYNNEI.

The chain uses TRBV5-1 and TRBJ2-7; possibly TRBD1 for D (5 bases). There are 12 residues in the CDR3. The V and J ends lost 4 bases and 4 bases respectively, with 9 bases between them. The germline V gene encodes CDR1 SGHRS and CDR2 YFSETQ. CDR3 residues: CASSGHLYEQYV. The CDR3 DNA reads TGCGCCAGCAGCGGACACCTTTACGAGCAGTACGTC.

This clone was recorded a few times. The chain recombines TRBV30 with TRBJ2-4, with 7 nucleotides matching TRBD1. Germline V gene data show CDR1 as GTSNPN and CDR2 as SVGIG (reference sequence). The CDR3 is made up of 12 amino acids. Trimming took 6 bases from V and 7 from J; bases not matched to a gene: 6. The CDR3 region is CACRRTGNIQYF. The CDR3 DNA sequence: TGTGCCTGCAGAAGGACAGGCAACATTCAGTACTTC.

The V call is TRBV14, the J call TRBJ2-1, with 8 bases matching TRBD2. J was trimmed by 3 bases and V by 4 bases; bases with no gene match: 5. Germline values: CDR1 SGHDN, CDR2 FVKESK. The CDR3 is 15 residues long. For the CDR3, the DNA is TGTGCCAGCAGCCGTGCGGGGGGCGGCTACAATGAGCAGTTCTTC. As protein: CASSRAGGGYNEQFF.